The sequence of this T cell receptor (beta chain) was determined in a study of shared clonotypes between healthy human individuals. General observations from the study: Relative to memory subsets, naive subsets generally showed larger estimated richness.

This clone was seen a single time. Antigen unknown. Using immunoSEQ multiplex PCR, the repertoire was profiled, and TCRdb retains in-frame clones only, with some absent. The sample has about 980,000 clones, approximately 76% seen once. This CDR3 contains 15 residues. Trimming stripped 2 bases from V and 3 bases from J, with 14 bases between. The germline CDR1 and CDR2 sequences are SGHNT and YYREEE (reference sequence). This sequence joins TRBV5-4 and TRBJ2-5; D is perhaps TRBD2 (5 bases). The clonotype comes from a man aged 18-30 years in good health. The specimen was memory CD4+ T cells sorted from blood. Documented subset: CD45RA-negative fraction. The CDR3 region is CASSFPGLAKETQYF. As DNA, the CDR3 is TGTGCCAGCAGCTTTCCAGGACTGGCAAAAGAGACCCAGTACTTC.